This T cell receptor beta chain was sequenced during a study of blood T cell repertoires in COVID-19. Across the study: Whether acute or convalescent, the COVID-19 samples came from the United States, Italy and Spain. T cells, B-cell-depleted T cells, or PBMCs provided the cDNA or gDNA that served as material.

Under the authors' procedure: Quantification of nucleated cells was approximated via reference gene primer amplification. This table comes from immunoSEQ multiplex PCR, and its TCRdb copy is limited to in-frame clones, with some not included. V and J calls and clone size are as listed in that table; D and trimming were resolved from the DNA. In the table there are roughly 200,000 clones, about 83% of which are singletons. V lost 6 bases, J lost 3 bases, and 4 bases stayed unmatched. In germline, CDR1 is MNHEY, CDR2 SVGEGT. The CDR3 covers 13 residues. The chain uses TRBV6-2 or TRBV6-3 and TRBJ2-5; 7 bases map to TRBD1. Sequencing input: peripheral blood. This clonotype originated in a woman aged 25-40 years with COVID-19, enrolled during active disease. The CDR3 DNA sequence: TGTGCCAGCAGCTTAACAGGGGAAGAGACCCAGTACTTC. Translation: CASSLTGEETQYF.